Listed here are 14 T cell receptor beta chains from one sample, sequenced in a study of pediatric ulcerative colitis (dated by TCRdb to about 2019). Library creation used the immunoSEQ multiplex PCR assay. TCRdb stores this immuneACCESS table with in-frame sequences only. Part of the clones is absent; in the studies checked, under half of the shortfall reflects unresolved V genes, and no reason is known for the rest. Here the sample has about 36,000 clones; roughly 83% occur a single time. Less than 30% of the sample comes from the top ten. What was sequenced was blood. The receptors here all came from a girl aged 5 to 17 with moderate ulcerative colitis.

The CDR3 nucleotides are TGTGCCAGCAGCCAAGAAAGCGGGGGGGCTTATGAGCAGTTCTTC. Translating gives CASSQESGGAYEQFF. This sequence joins TRBV14 and TRBJ2-1; 10 positions match TRBD2. Germline V CDR1 and CDR2: SGHDN, FVKESK. V lost 0 bases, J lost 8 bases, and 4 bases stayed unmatched. The CDR3 covers 15 residues.

This chain links TRBV5-1 with TRBJ2-7; D is perhaps TRBD2 (5 bases). The CDR3 length is 16 residues. Trimming removed 0 bases at V and 1 base at J, with 14 bases between. The germline gives CDR1 SGHRS, CDR2 YFSETQ. The CDR3 DNA is TGCGCCAGCAGCTTGGCCGGCGGGCCCCTTTCCTACGAGCAGTACTTC. This translates into CASSLAGGPLSYEQYF.

This sequence joins TRBV2 and TRBJ1-1, with TRBD1 identical over 8 bases. CDR3 length: 16 amino acids. J was trimmed by 4 bases and V by 7 bases; bases with no gene match: 14. Germline CDR1 and CDR2: SNHLY and FYNNEI. CDR3 region: CASTTVAGGRGTEAFF. The CDR3 DNA follows: TGTGCCAGCACCACGGTAGCAGGGGGCCGGGGCACTGAAGCTTTCTTT.

The V and J genes are TRBV11-1 and TRBJ1-2; D is ambiguous. This CDR3 is 12 amino acids long. Trimming removed 3 bases from V and 5 bases from J, with 7 bases in between. Per germline, CDR1 SGHAT and CDR2 FQDESV (reference sequence). CDR3 in DNA: TGTGCCAGCAGCTTTGGACGGTATGGCTACACCTTC. This encodes CASSFGRYGYTF.

The chain is built from TRBV6-1 and TRBJ1-2; 10 nucleotides line up with TRBD1. Germline CDR1 and CDR2: MNHNS and SASEGT. V lost 10 bases to trimming and J lost 2 bases; unmatched junction nucleotides: 10. The CDR3 sequence is 15 residues long. Here the CDR3 DNA reads TGTGCCAACTCCAAACCGGGACAGGGGAACTATGGCTACACCTTC. Amino acids: CANSKPGQGNYGYTF.

The V gene is TRBV30, the J gene TRBJ1-4; 11 nucleotides agree with TRBD1. The CDR3 consists of 13 residues. J gave up 8 bases and V 4 bases, and 3 bases lay outside the gene matches. Germline V lookup: CDR1 GTSNPN, CDR2 SVGIG (reference sequence). As DNA, the CDR3 is TGTGCCTGGACGGGGACAGGGGGGGAAAAACTGTTTTTT. Translated: CAWTGTGGEKLFF.

The genes are TRBV5-6 and TRBJ2-3, with D possibly being TRBD2 (5 bases). Germline assignment: CDR1 SGHDT and CDR2 YYEEEE. Trimming stripped 0 bases from V and 6 bases from J, with 11 bases between. The CDR3 has 14 amino acids. As DNA, the CDR3 is TGTGCCAGCAGCTTGGGGCTAGCTTCGGATACGCAGTATTTT. This sequence encodes CASSLGLASDTQYF.

The chain is built from TRBV4-1 and TRBJ2-5, with 13 positions matching TRBD2. The length of the CDR3 is 16 residues. The junction had 7 bases not matched to a gene; V was cut back by 5 bases and J by 4 bases. Germline values: CDR1 MGHRA, CDR2 YSYEKL. The CDR3 protein is CASSGGLAGDGETQYF. The CDR3 DNA follows: TGCGCCAGCAGCGGCGGACTAGCGGGAGATGGAGAGACCCAGTACTTC.

The chain has TRBV7-9 and TRBJ1-4; D may be TRBD1 (6 bases). This CDR3 region has 17 residues. Germline-derived CDR1 and CDR2 are SEHNR and FQNEAQ (reference sequence). Trimming pared 1 base from V and 5 bases from J, leaving 17 bases between. The CDR3 DNA is TGTGCCAGCAGCTTAGGACGGTCAGGGGCCGGGAATGAAAAACTGTTTTTT. It is translated as CASSLGRSGAGNEKLFF.

On this clone: Given a far larger clone just one base away, this is likely a sequencing read error. This same CDR3 is encoded by further DNA sequences in the sample. The rearrangement links TRBV7-3 to TRBJ2-1, with 15 bases identical to TRBD2. In germline, CDR1 is SGHTA, CDR2 FQGTGA. This CDR3 spans 16 amino acids. With 2 bases clipped from V and 4 bases from J, the junction kept 0 bases outside the gene matches. The CDR3 is CASSLGTSGGYNEQFF. CDR3 nucleotides: TGTGCCAGCAGCTTAGGGACTAGCGGGGGGTACAATGAGCAGTTCTTC.

This clone was detected once. The V call is TRBV7-9, the J call TRBJ1-1; 9 bases align to TRBD1. Germline values: CDR1 SEHNR, CDR2 FQNEAQ (reference sequence). Trimming cost V 6 bases and J 4 bases; bases outside gene matches: 9. CDR3 length: 15 residues. The CDR3 DNA is TGTGCCAGCAGTTCTCCGGGACAGGGCGTCACTGAAGCTTTCTTT. Protein sequence: CASSSPGQGVTEAFF. Full variable domain (missing parts from reference TRBV7-9 and TRBJ1-1): DTGVSQNPRHKITKRGQNVTFRCDPISEHNRLYWYRQTLGQGPEFLTYFQNEAQLEKSRLLSDRFSAERPKGSFSTLEIQRTEQGDSAMYLCASSSPGQGVTEAFFGQGTRLTVV.

CDR3 in amino acids: CASSPNPTGELFF. The CDR3 DNA is TGTGCCAGCAGCCCAAACCCCACCGGGGAGCTGTTTTTT. The chain links TRBV7-3 to TRBJ2-2; D call uncertain. With 5 bases removed from V and 4 bases from J, the gap between germline ends came to 8 bases. The CDR3 totals 13 residues. The germline V gene has CDR1 SGHTA and CDR2 FQGTGA.

This clone was seen more than once but under ten times. The chain links TRBV19 to TRBJ1-1; possible D gene TRBD1, 5 bases. The CDR3 runs to 12 residues. The V gene lost 5 bases and the J gene lost 5 bases, with 9 bases spanning the gap. Germline loops: CDR1 LNHDA, CDR2 SQIVND (reference sequence). CDR3 DNA sequence: TGTGCCAGTAGTGGGGCGGGGACTGAAGCTTTCTTT. Translated: CASSGAGTEAFF.

The rearrangement joins TRBV6-1 to TRBJ1-5; D is unclear. Deletions cut 7 bases from V and 3 bases from J, with 10 bases between. Germline V gives CDR1 MNHNS, CDR2 SASEGT. This CDR3 comprises 13 residues. This CDR3 is CASMERPNQPQHF. The CDR3 DNA reads as TGTGCCAGCATGGAGAGACCCAATCAGCCCCAGCATTTT.